These 31 T cell receptor beta chains share one sample of origin, sequenced in a study of T cells in Graves' hyperthyroidism and ophthalmopathy. RNA transcripts served as the template for amplifying TCR beta CDR3 regions. A set of HTBI primers served as the primers for a first-round RT-PCR of the TCR CDR3. TCRdb analysed the multiplex PCR reads with MiXCR anew, one entry per CDR3 protein. The repertoire holds 300,000 to 400,000 distinct CDR3 sequences, with under 25% as singletons. Sequenced material: blood. The receptors originated from a woman in her forties or fifties with Graves' hyperthyroidism.

This clonotype was picked up many times. The chain uses TRBV7-3 and TRBJ1-1, with D perhaps TRBD1 (6 bases). Trimming removed 3 bases from V and 2 bases from J, with 13 bases in between. The V gene's germline CDR1 is SGHTA and CDR2 FQGTGA. The CDR3 length is 15 residues. CDR3 nucleotides: TGTGCCAGCAGCTTGGGCAGGGGAGTCAACACTGAAGCTTTCTTT. It is translated as CASSLGRGVNTEAFF.

There are many counts of this clonotype. The chain carries TRBV29-1 and TRBJ2-4; 8 positions agree with TRBD1. The V gene end was trimmed by 7 bases and the J gene end by 3 bases; junction bases not matched to a gene: 17. Germline assignment: CDR1 SQVTM and CDR2 ANQGSEA. CDR3 length: 17 residues. CDR3 amino acids: CSAKATGASLGKNIQYF. CDR3 DNA sequence: TGCAGCGCAAAGGCGACAGGGGCCAGTTTGGGCAAAAACATTCAGTACTTC.

The chain has TRBV20-1 and TRBJ2-7, with D uncertain. CDR1 and CDR2 (germline): DFQATT, SNEGSKA (reference sequence). This CDR3 contains 13 residues. V lost 0 bases and J lost 4, with 10 bases in between. Here the CDR3 DNA reads TGCAGTGCTAGAGATAACCAACTTTACGAGCAGTACTTC. This translates into CSARDNQLYEQYF.

This clonotype was counted at least ten times. The chain uses TRBV27 and TRBJ1-2; the D is unclear. CDR3 size: 16 residues. Germline V gives CDR1 MNHEY, CDR2 SMNVEV (reference sequence). Trimming removed 5 bases at V and 2 bases at J, with 18 bases between. As DNA, the CDR3 is TGTGCCAGCAGTCCCTCGGTGGTCCGGAACAACTATGGCTACACCTTC. This codes for CASSPSVVRNNYGYTF.

Many counts were recorded for this clonotype. This chain connects TRBV5-1 to TRBJ2-1, with D perhaps assigned TRBD1 or TRBD2 (6 bases each). Germline lookup yields CDR1 SGHRS and CDR2 YFSETQ. This CDR3 is built from 15 residues. V was clipped by 1 base and J by 3 bases, with 11 bases between them. The CDR3 is CASSLPGANYNEQFF. Written as DNA, the CDR3 is TGCGCCAGCAGCTTGCCGGGGGCAAACTACAATGAGCAGTTCTTC.

Many counts were recorded for this clonotype. The V call is TRBV28, the J call TRBJ1-1; D gene ambiguous. This CDR3 spans 14 amino acids. Trimming took off 3 bases at V and 10 bases at J, with 18 bases between the two ends. The V gene's germline CDR1 is MDHEN and CDR2 SYDVKM. The CDR3 reads CASSFQRTPYRAFF. CDR3 DNA sequence: TGTGCCAGCAGTTTCCAAAGGACTCCCTACCGAGCTTTCTTT.

This clonotype was recorded many times. CDR3 nucleotides: TGTGCCAGTAGTCCCCACAGGGGCGCGGGCTATGGCTACACCTTC. Protein product: CASSPHRGAGYGYTF. The chain combines TRBV19 with TRBJ1-2, with TRBD1 identical over 7 bases. The J segment lost 4 bases and the V segment lost 5 bases, leaving 10 bases of the junction unmatched. Germline CDR1 reads LNHDA; CDR2 reads SQIVND (reference sequence). The CDR3 consists of 15 residues. Together with reference TRBV19 and TRBJ1-2, the CDR3 gives the full variable domain: DGGITQSPKYLFRKEGQNVTLSCEQNLNHDAMYWYRQDPGQGLRLIYYSQIVNDFQKGDIAEGYSVSREKKESFPLTVTSAQKNPTAFYLCASSPHRGAGYGYTFGSGTRLTVV.

This clonotype was picked up a small number of times. J is TRBJ1-2 and V is TRBV6-1, with TRBD1 matching over 10 bases. Unmatched junction bases numbered 9, after V lost 7 bases and J lost 4 bases. The CDR3 is made up of 15 amino acids. CDR1 and CDR2 from the germline V gene are MNHNS and SASEGT. In nucleotides, the CDR3 is TGTGCCAGCATTAGGGACAGGGGATCGGGCTATGGCTACACCTTC. It is translated as CASIRDRGSGYGYTF.

The chain has TRBV5-6 and TRBJ2-1; the D gene is possibly TRBD2 (6 bases). V gave up 4 bases and J gave up 4 bases, with 15 bases separating them. CDR3 size: 15 residues. The V gene's germline CDR1 is SGHDT and CDR2 YYEEEE. The CDR3 DNA sequence: TGTGCCAGCAGCAAGGGACTTCGGGGATACAATGAGCAGTTCTTC. Translation: CASSKGLRGYNEQFF.

This clonotype was seen many times. V is TRBV7-3 and J is TRBJ2-5; 7 nucleotides line up with TRBD2. Germline-derived CDR1 and CDR2 are SGHTA and FQGTGA. V gave up 0 bases and J gave up 3 bases; unmatched junction bases: 4. This CDR3 region has 15 residues. This chain's CDR3 is CASSLTGAGEETQYF. CDR3 sequence (DNA): TGTGCCAGCAGCTTAACTGGGGCGGGAGAAGAGACCCAGTACTTC.

This clonotype showed up many times. The chain carries TRBV28 and TRBJ1-2; 8 bases map to TRBD1. After removal of 5 bases from V and 8 bases from J, the junction contained 7 bases not matched to a gene. Germline V gene sequence: CDR1 MDHEN, CDR2 SYDVKM. The CDR3 spans 13 residues. The CDR3 bases are TGTGCCAGCAGTGCCCGGACAGGGTCGGGCTACACCTTC. Encoded protein: CASSARTGSGYTF.

This clonotype was recorded at least ten times. V is TRBV2 and J is TRBJ1-4; a weak D match, TRBD1 (6 bases). The CDR3 is made up of 17 amino acids. Germline assignment: CDR1 SNHLY and CDR2 FYNNEI. V shed 3 bases and J shed 0 bases, with 14 bases lying between them. Here the CDR3 DNA reads TGTGCCAGCAGTGAGGCGGGACAAACTGCAACTAATGAAAAACTGTTTTTT. This encodes CASSEAGQTATNEKLFF. Full variable domain (rest looked up from reference TRBV2 and TRBJ1-4): EPEVTQTPSHQVTQMGQEVILRCVPISNHLYFYWYRQILGQKVEFLVSFYNNEISEKSEIFDDQFSVERPDGSNFTLKIRSTKLEDSAMYFCASSEAGQTATNEKLFFGSGTQLSVL.

The gene calls are TRBV11-3 and TRBJ1-2; D not resolved. Germline CDR1 reads SGHNT; CDR2 reads YENEEA. Deletions cut 0 bases from V and 2 bases from J, with 7 bases between. CDR3 length: 14 residues. CDR3 DNA: TGTGCCAGCAGCTTAGACATAACAAACTATGGCTACACCTTC. It codes for CASSLDITNYGYTF.

The chain joins TRBV24-1 to TRBJ2-3; D is tentatively TRBD1 or TRBD2 (5 bases each). CDR1 and CDR2 from the germline V gene are KGHDR and SFDVKD. The CDR3 loop spans 18 amino acids. V dropped 1 base and J dropped 1 base, with 17 bases sitting between them. The DNA for the CDR3 is TGTGCCACCAGTGATTTAAGGCAGGGCGGGCCACGCACAGATACGCAGTATTTT. Residues: CATSDLRQGGPRTDTQYF.

The chain uses TRBV28 and TRBJ1-2, with TRBD1 matching 7 bases. After removal of 6 bases from V and 1 base from J, the junction contained 2 bases not matched to a gene. The CDR3 consists of 13 residues. The germline CDR1 and CDR2 sequences are MDHEN and SYDVKM. CDR3 region: CASRDRFNYGYTF. The CDR3 DNA sequence: TGTGCCAGCAGGGACAGGTTTAACTATGGCTACACCTTC.

The sample holds many counts of this clonotype. This rearrangement joins TRBV27 to TRBJ2-3, with unresolved D. The CDR3 runs 13 residues. V was cut by 7 bases and J by 1 base, with 9 bases left in between. CDR1 and CDR2 (germline): MNHEY, SMNVEV (reference sequence). The CDR3 coding sequence is TGTGCCAGCATCCTCCTCGGCACAGATACGCAGTATTTT. This gives the protein CASILLGTDTQYF.

The chain combines TRBV20-1 with TRBJ2-7; D possibly matches TRBD1 or TRBD2 (5 bases each). V lost 5 bases and J lost 0, with 11 bases in between. This CDR3 region has 13 residues. Germline V lookup: CDR1 DFQATT, CDR2 SNEGSKA (reference sequence). CDR3 loop: CSAARDASYEQYF. In nucleotides, the CDR3 is TGCAGTGCTGCCCGGGACGCCTCCTACGAGCAGTACTTC.

This clonotype was seen ten or more times. The chain recombines TRBV2 with TRBJ1-1; possibly TRBD1 for D (6 bases). Germline V gene data show CDR1 as SNHLY and CDR2 as FYNNEI. The CDR3 has 17 amino acids. Trimming removed 4 bases at V and 0 bases at J, with 18 bases between. The CDR3 is CASSVGGGGKVNTEAFF. In DNA form, the CDR3 reads TGTGCCAGCAGTGTCGGGGGGGGCGGGAAGGTGAACACTGAAGCTTTCTTT.

This clonotype was counted a few times. V is TRBV19 and J is TRBJ2-7; TRBD1 is a possible D gene (6 bases). The CDR3 is 13 residues long. V lost 2 bases and J lost 1, with 6 bases in between. In germline, CDR1 is LNHDA, CDR2 SQIVND (reference sequence). CDR3 sequence: CASSITGSYEQYF. In DNA form, the CDR3 reads TGTGCCAGTAGTATAACAGGGTCCTACGAGCAGTACTTC.

This clonotype occurred a few times. The gene calls are TRBV7-3 and TRBJ1-2; TRBD1 is a possible D gene (5 bases). CDR1 is SGHTA, CDR2 FQGTGA, per germline. The CDR3 covers 14 residues. The V and J ends lost 10 bases and 4 bases respectively, with 19 bases between them. The CDR3 spells CATKTEPSSYGYTF. The CDR3 region has the DNA TGTGCCACTAAGACAGAGCCTTCTAGCTATGGCTACACCTTC.

J is TRBJ2-6 and V is TRBV6-2 or TRBV6-3, with D tentatively TRBD2 (6 bases). CDR1 and CDR2 (germline): MNHEY, SVGEGT. The CDR3 consists of 18 residues. V was pared by 5 bases and J by 0 bases, with 17 bases between. CDR3 DNA sequence: TGTGCCAGCAGTAGGCCGGGACTTCCCGTCTCTGGGGCCAACGTCCTGACTTTC. It specifies CASSRPGLPVSGANVLTF.

This clonotype was seen more than once but under ten times. V usage is TRBV6-2 or TRBV6-3 and J usage is TRBJ1-1; a weak D match, TRBD1 (5 bases). CDR3 size: 16 residues. Trimming took 2 bases from V and 3 from J, leaving 16 bases between them. Germline CDR1 reads MNHEY; CDR2 reads SVGEGT. Written as DNA, the CDR3 is TGTGCCAGCAGTTACGGAGGAACAGGTTGGGACACTGAAGCTTTCTTT. It encodes CASSYGGTGWDTEAFF.

This clonotype was detected many times. The rearrangement joins TRBV7-9 to TRBJ2-7; D possibly uses TRBD1 or TRBD2 (6 bases each). The CDR3 loop spans 18 amino acids. V was trimmed by 5 bases and J by 0 bases, leaving 23 bases between them. Per the germline V gene, CDR1 is SEHNR and CDR2 is FQNEAQ (reference sequence). The CDR3 sequence: CASSLPKEGGSSSYEQYF. The CDR3 DNA follows: TGTGCCAGCAGCCTACCTAAGGAAGGGGGGTCGAGCTCCTACGAGCAGTACTTC.

This clonotype was counted ten times or more. The gene calls are TRBV7-6 and TRBJ2-3, with 9 bases aligning to TRBD1. This CDR3 is built from 16 residues. The germline V gene has CDR1 SGHVS and CDR2 FNYEAQ. Trimming at V came to 6 bases and at J to 6 bases, leaving 13 bases not matched to a gene. The chain's CDR3 is CASSLWTGEGRDTQYF. The CDR3 DNA reads as TGTGCCAGCAGTCTTTGGACAGGGGAAGGGCGGGATACGCAGTATTTT.

At least ten counts were recorded for this clonotype. The rearrangement links TRBV6-6 to TRBJ2-7; tentatively, D is TRBD1 (6 bases). Trimming cost V 2 bases and J 3 bases, with 14 bases left between them. This CDR3 comprises 15 residues. Germline CDR1 MNHNY, CDR2 SVGAGI (reference sequence). The CDR3 loop reads CASSYRDTLGYEQYF. DNA for the CDR3: TGTGCCAGCAGTTACAGGGACACCTTGGGCTACGAGCAGTACTTC.

This clonotype came up a few times. This sequence joins TRBV28 and TRBJ2-4, with 14 bases that match TRBD2. Germline V gives CDR1 MDHEN, CDR2 SYDVKM. J gave up 8 bases and V 8 bases, and 11 bases lay outside the gene matches. The CDR3 length is 16 residues. CDR3 residues: CASYGTSGSLSYIQYF. The CDR3 DNA follows: TGTGCCAGCTACGGGACTAGCGGGAGTCTGTCTTACATTCAGTACTTC.

The chain joins TRBV20-1 to TRBJ2-1; D unclear. Trimming cost V 0 bases and J 0 bases, with 15 bases left between them. The length of the CDR3 is 17 residues. CDR1 and CDR2 (germline): DFQATT, SNEGSKA (reference sequence). The CDR3 here is CSARDFGRAASYNEQFF. DNA for the CDR3: TGCAGTGCTAGAGATTTTGGTAGGGCGGCCTCCTACAATGAGCAGTTCTTC.

This clonotype appeared many times. The chain recombines TRBV2 with TRBJ1-1; 7 bases line up with TRBD1. The V gene's germline CDR1 is SNHLY and CDR2 FYNNEI. There are 13 residues in the CDR3. V shed 6 bases, J shed 1 base, and the junction held 2 bases outside the gene matches. Written as DNA, the CDR3 is TGTGCCAGCAGCCGGACAGGGAACACTGAAGCTTTCTTT. It codes for CASSRTGNTEAFF.

The V gene is TRBV28, the J gene TRBJ2-7; 10 bases match TRBD2. The CDR3 totals 15 residues. Germline CDR1 reads MDHEN; CDR2 reads SYDVKM. The trim removed 7 bases at V and 5 bases at J, leaving 11 bases unmatched. Here the CDR3 DNA reads TGTGCCAGCATTCCAAGCGGGAGGGCCGATAACGAGCAGTACTTC. It codes for CASIPSGRADNEQYF.

This clonotype was seen many times. As DNA, the CDR3 is TGCAGTGCTAGTAAGATAACAAATGAAAAACTGTTTTTT. It is translated as CSASKITNEKLFF. This chain joins TRBV20-1 and TRBJ1-4; D gene unclear. CDR3 length: 13 residues. V gave up 3 bases and J gave up 5 bases, with 10 bases separating them. CDR1 DFQATT and CDR2 SNEGSKA come from the germline V gene (reference sequence).

The chain uses TRBV7-9 and TRBJ2-2, with TRBD1 matching over 7 bases. The CDR3 spans 14 residues. Looked up from germline, CDR1 is SEHNR and CDR2 is FQNEAQ (reference sequence). Trimming cost V 7 bases and J 11 bases; bases outside gene matches: 13. CDR3 in amino acids: CASTWTGSTQELFF. CDR3 bases: TGTGCCAGCACGTGGACAGGATCTACCCAAGAGCTGTTTTTT. Based on the CDR3 plus reference TRBV7-9 and TRBJ2-2, the full variable domain is DTGVSQNPRHKITKRGQNVTFRCDPISEHNRLYWYRQTLGQGPEFLTYFQNEAQLEKSRLLSDRFSAERPKGSFSTLEIQRTEQGDSAMYLCASTWTGSTQELFFGEGSRLTVL.